Presented here are 16 T cell receptor beta chains from one specimen sequenced in a study of blood T cell repertoires in COVID-19. Profiled with immunoSEQ multiplex PCR; TCRdb holds only in-frame clones, not every one. Of roughly 150,000 clones in the sample, about 80% were seen once. Sequencing input: peripheral blood. Receptor source: a man aged 55-75 years with acute or convalescent COVID-19.

The V gene is TRBV9, the J gene TRBJ2-6; D possibly corresponds to TRBD1 (6 bases). Trimming removed 3 bases at V and 1 base at J, with 14 bases between. CDR1 is SGDLS and CDR2 is YYNGEE in the germline V gene. The CDR3 extends over 17 amino acids. The CDR3 loop is CASSAHVTGSGANVLTF. The CDR3 DNA sequence: TGTGCCAGCAGCGCGCATGTTACAGGGTCTGGGGCCAACGTCCTGACTTTC.

This clone came up a few times. This chain joins TRBV15 and TRBJ1-1; TRBD1 might be the D (6 bases). Germline V gene lookup returns CDR1 LNHNV and CDR2 YYDKDF (reference sequence). This CDR3 contains 15 residues. V lost 1 base and J 2 bases, leaving 11 bases between the germline ends. In DNA form, the CDR3 reads TGTGCCACCAGCAGAGTGTGGACAGTAAACACTGAAGCTTTCTTT. Residues: CATSRVWTVNTEAFF.

This chain connects TRBV2 to TRBJ2-3; TRBD2 might be the D (5 bases). The CDR3 runs 15 residues. The V and J ends lost 1 base and 6 bases respectively, with 14 bases between them. CDR1 is SNHLY, CDR2 FYNNEI, per germline. The CDR3 sequence is CASSEEGQRGDTQYF. CDR3 sequence (DNA): TGTGCCAGCAGTGAAGAGGGTCAGAGAGGGGATACGCAGTATTTT.

As concerns this clone: The same CDR3 is also encoded by other DNA sequences in this sample. The V and J genes are TRBV29-1 and TRBJ1-5, with TRBD1 identical over 8 bases. The germline gives CDR1 SQVTM, CDR2 ANQGSEA. The J segment lost 6 bases and the V segment lost 4 bases, leaving 5 bases of the junction unmatched. The CDR3 is made up of 13 amino acids. CDR3 sequence (DNA): TGCAGCGTTGCTACAGGGGGAGGTCAGCCCCAGCATTTT. Residues: CSVATGGGQPQHF.

The V gene is TRBV15, the J gene TRBJ1-2, with unresolved D. Germline assignment: CDR1 LNHNV and CDR2 YYDKDF (reference sequence). V gave up 4 bases and J gave up 5 bases, with 14 bases separating them. There are 14 residues in the CDR3. DNA for the CDR3: TGTGCCACCAGCAATGAAGGAGAAGCGTATGGCTACACCTTC. Residues: CATSNEGEAYGYTF.

The V call is TRBV6-5, the J call TRBJ2-1; 13 bases line up with TRBD2. V lost 7 bases and J lost 3; bases outside the gene matches: 3. The CDR3 totals 15 residues. Germline CDR1 is MNHEY and CDR2 is SVGAGI. The chain's CDR3 is CASIGLAGVYNEQFF. CDR3 nucleotides: TGTGCCAGCATCGGACTAGCGGGGGTCTACAATGAGCAGTTCTTC.

The chain employs TRBV9 and TRBJ1-4; tentative D call: TRBD1 (5 bases). From germline, CDR1 is SGDLS and CDR2 YYNGEE. V was trimmed by 2 bases and J by 7 bases, leaving 15 bases between them. The length of the CDR3 is 15 residues. This CDR3 reads CASSVGGARGEKLFF. The CDR3 DNA is TGTGCCAGCAGCGTGGGAGGGGCGCGGGGTGAAAAACTGTTTTTT.

This clone was detected a few times. The DNA for the CDR3 is TGTGCCAGTAAGACCTCCGCGGGGGGGCTTAATGAGCAGTTCTTC. Encoded protein: CASKTSAGGLNEQFF. The gene calls are TRBV19 and TRBJ2-1, with 9 nucleotides matching TRBD2. The trim removed 7 bases at V and 7 bases at J, leaving 11 bases unmatched. CDR3 length: 15 amino acids. Germline V gene data show CDR1 as LNHDA and CDR2 as SQIVND (reference sequence).

The V gene is TRBV5-4, the J gene TRBJ2-3, with 8 nucleotides matching TRBD2. There are 15 residues in the CDR3. V gave up 3 bases and J gave up 2 bases; unmatched junction bases: 5. Looked up from germline, CDR1 is SGHNT and CDR2 is YYREEE (reference sequence). CDR3 sequence: CASSSSSGLTDTQYF. In nucleotides, the CDR3 is TGTGCCAGCAGCTCCTCTAGCGGGCTCACAGATACGCAGTATTTT.

The chain joins TRBV19 to TRBJ2-1, with TRBD1 identical over 10 bases. This CDR3 has 15 amino acids. V lost 5 bases and J lost 4; bases outside the gene matches: 5. Germline V gene data show CDR1 as LNHDA and CDR2 as SQIVND (reference sequence). The CDR3 nucleotides read TGTGCCAGTAGTCAGACAGGGGGCGTATACAATGAGCAGTTCTTC. Protein sequence: CASSQTGGVYNEQFF.

This sequence joins TRBV29-1 and TRBJ2-2, with a weak D call TRBD1 (5 bases). The CDR3 totals 14 residues. The germline gives CDR1 SQVTM, CDR2 ANQGSEA. V was pared by 3 bases and J by 4 bases, with 12 bases between. Written as DNA, the CDR3 is TGCAGCGTTGAGTTTGGTAGGGGCACCGGGGAGCTGTTTTTT. This translates into CSVEFGRGTGELFF.

This clone was counted at least ten times. The J gene is TRBJ1-4, the V gene TRBV14; 7 nucleotides match TRBD1. The CDR3 is made up of 14 amino acids. CDR1 and CDR2 (germline): SGHDN, FVKESK. The trim removed 5 bases at V and 8 bases at J, leaving 8 bases unmatched. CDR3 amino acids: CASSATGSREKLFF. The CDR3 DNA reads as TGTGCCAGCAGCGCGACAGGGAGTAGAGAAAAACTGTTTTTT.

Ten or more counts support this clone. The V gene is TRBV19, the J gene TRBJ1-2; 8 bases match TRBD1. The CDR3 extends over 14 amino acids. Trimming at V came to 4 bases and at J to 6 bases, leaving 7 bases not matched to a gene. Germline-derived CDR1 and CDR2 are LNHDA and SQIVND (reference sequence). The CDR3 loop reads CASSTFQGADGYTF. Here the CDR3 DNA reads TGTGCCAGTAGTACTTTTCAGGGGGCTGATGGCTACACCTTC.

This clone was recorded once. The chain couples TRBV19 to TRBJ2-7; 7 positions match TRBD2. The CDR3 is made up of 19 amino acids. Trimming cost V 2 bases and J 2 bases; bases outside gene matches: 18. From germline, CDR1 is LNHDA and CDR2 SQIVND (reference sequence). The CDR3 DNA reads as TGTGCCAGTAGTATAAGAGGCGGGGGTAATACTGCCGTCGCCTACGAGCAGTACTTC. Amino acids: CASSIRGGGNTAVAYEQYF.

The gene calls are TRBV30 and TRBJ1-2; 9 bases match TRBD1. The germline CDR1 and CDR2 sequences are GTSNPN and SVGIG (reference sequence). The V and J ends lost 2 bases and 7 bases, in that order; junction bases with no gene match: 5. The CDR3 runs 13 residues. The CDR3 DNA reads TGTGCCTGGAGTCCGACAGGGGGTAGTGGCTACACCTTC. This codes for CAWSPTGGSGYTF.

The J gene is TRBJ2-3, the V gene TRBV13; 9 positions agree with TRBD2. Germline trimming cut 5 bases from V and 5 bases from J; bases unmatched to any gene: 8. Germline CDR1 is PRHDT and CDR2 is FYEKMQ (reference sequence). The CDR3 totals 15 residues. CDR3 bases: TGTGCCAGCAGCACCGCGGGGGGGCGGGAAGATACGCAGTATTTT. This sequence encodes CASSTAGGREDTQYF.